This T cell receptor beta chain was found in a study of T cell responses to AZD1222 COVID-19 vaccine. Data came from immunoSEQ multiplex PCR; TCRdb stores just in-frame clones and leaves some out. Among roughly 140,000 clones listed, roughly 92% were seen once. Germline V CDR1 and CDR2: SNHLY, FYNNEI. The CDR3 loop spans 11 amino acids. Trimming removed 5 bases at V and 5 bases at J, with 7 bases between. The sample in question was peripheral blood, obtained on day 0 of AZD1222 vaccination. The origin of this receptor is an adult in good health. This chain uses TRBV2 with TRBJ2-7; D not certain. The CDR3 DNA reads as TGTGCCAGCAGTAGGTTGGACGAGCAGTACTTC. Its protein product is CASSRLDEQYF.